The subject of this entry is one TCR beta chain. The target antigen is unknown. This sample is part of a study of glioma-infiltrating T cells after dendritic cell vaccination. Turning to the study itself: Dendritic cell vaccination trial patients had either newly diagnosed or recurrent glioblastoma. The study's findings and limits: Survival was not directly related to TCR clonality in these patients.

Deletions cut 2 bases from V and 4 bases from J, with 14 bases between. The CDR3 covers 15 residues. The immunoSEQ assay amplified TCRB CDR3 from up to about 2 ug DNA. Some clones are missing from TCRdb's copy, which holds only in-frame ones; the method was immunoSEQ multiplex PCR. Altogether fewer than 95,000 clones are present, 85% being singletons, with the ten largest covering about 8.5%. The time point denotes: after dendritic cell vaccination, including at tumor progression/relapse. None of the glioblastoma patients had an isocitrate dehydrogenase mutation. J is TRBJ1-2 and V is TRBV23-1; D possibly corresponds to TRBD1 (6 bases). TRBV23-1 is recorded as an ORF, its role being uncertain. The sequencing here drew on blood, taken after dendritic cell vaccination. This clonotype was sampled from a human donor with glioblastoma. CDR3 nucleotide sequence: TGCGCCAGCAGTCAACCCCCGGACAGCCTCTATGGCTACACCTTC. Its translation is CASSQPPDSLYGYTF.